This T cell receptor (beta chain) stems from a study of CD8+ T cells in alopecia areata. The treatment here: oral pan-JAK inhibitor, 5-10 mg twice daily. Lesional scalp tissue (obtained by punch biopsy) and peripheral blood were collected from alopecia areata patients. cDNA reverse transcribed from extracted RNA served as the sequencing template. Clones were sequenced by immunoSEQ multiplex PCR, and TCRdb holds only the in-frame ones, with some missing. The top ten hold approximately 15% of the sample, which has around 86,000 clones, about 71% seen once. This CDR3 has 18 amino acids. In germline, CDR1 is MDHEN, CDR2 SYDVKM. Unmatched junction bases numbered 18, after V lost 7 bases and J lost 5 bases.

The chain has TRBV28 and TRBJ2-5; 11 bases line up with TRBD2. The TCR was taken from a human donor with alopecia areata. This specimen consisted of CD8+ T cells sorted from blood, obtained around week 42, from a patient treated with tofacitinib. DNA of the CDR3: TGTGCCAGCACCACAGACCTGGCTAGCGGGGGGAGGTTGGAGACCCAGTACTTC. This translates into CASTTDLASGGRLETQYF.